The 23 T cell receptor beta chains reported below all come from one sample, sequenced in a study of blood T cell repertoires in COVID-19. Some clones are missing from TCRdb's copy, which holds only in-frame ones; the method was immunoSEQ multiplex PCR. The sample gives around 94,000 clones, 65% to 90% of which show up once; approximately 1.7% is in the top ten. The sample comprised peripheral blood. The receptors derive from an elderly man with acute or convalescent COVID-19.

This clone was detected only a few times. The V call is TRBV7-6, the J call TRBJ2-1; D not certain. The CDR3 loop spans 15 amino acids. Trimming cost V 1 base and J 0 bases, with 7 bases left between them. Germline CDR1 is SGHVS and CDR2 is FNYEAQ. The CDR3 sequence is CASSLVVSSYNEQFF. CDR3 coding DNA: TGTGCCAGCAGCTTAGTCGTCTCCTCCTACAATGAGCAGTTCTTC. The full variable domain, in which reference TRBV7-6 and TRBJ2-1 provide the parts outside the CDR3, is GAGVSQSPRYKVTKRGQDVALRCDPISGHVSLYWYRQALGQGPEFLTYFNYEAQQDKSGLPNDRFSAERPEGSISTLTIQRTEQRDSAMYRCASSLVVSSYNEQFFGPGTRLTVL.

The J gene is TRBJ2-1, the V gene TRBV9; TRBD2 might be the D (5 bases). The ends were cut back, 3 bases at V and 4 bases at J, with 17 bases in the middle. Germline V gives CDR1 SGDLS, CDR2 YYNGEE. This CDR3 region has 16 residues. CDR3 bases: TGTGCCAGCAGCGCCGTGGGAGCGTGGGCTTACAATGAGCAGTTCTTC. Translation gives CASSAVGAWAYNEQFF.

The chain joins TRBV19 to TRBJ2-1; the match to TRBD2 covers 9 bases. After removal of 4 bases from V and 5 bases from J, the junction contained 6 bases not matched to a gene. The CDR3 loop spans 15 amino acids. Germline-derived CDR1 and CDR2 are LNHDA and SQIVND (reference sequence). CDR3 DNA: TGTGCCAGTAGTAAGACTAGCGGCCTAAACAATGAGCAGTTCTTC. It is translated as CASSKTSGLNNEQFF.

The count of this clone is one. This rearrangement joins TRBV7-9 to TRBJ2-3; no firm D call. This CDR3 is built from 14 residues. The V gene lost 6 bases and the J gene lost 0 bases, with 10 bases spanning the gap. Germline loops: CDR1 SEHNR, CDR2 FQNEAQ (reference sequence). The CDR3: CASSPTFSTDTQYF. CDR3 in DNA: TGTGCCAGCAGTCCGACATTTAGCACAGATACGCAGTATTTT.

V and J are TRBV3-1 (or the pseudogene TRBV3-2) and TRBJ2-2; D gene uncertain. This CDR3 is 15 amino acids long. The germline V gene has CDR1 LGHDT and CDR2 YNNKEL (reference sequence). Trimming removed 3 bases from V and 7 bases from J, with 15 bases in between. The CDR3 loop is CASSQVSGSHGELFF. The CDR3 nucleotides read TGTGCCAGCAGCCAGGTTTCCGGGTCGCACGGGGAGCTGTTTTTT.

This clone appeared once. The rearrangement joins TRBV27 to TRBJ2-7; 13 nucleotides match TRBD2. This CDR3 comprises 15 residues. CDR1 and CDR2 (germline): MNHEY, SMNVEV (reference sequence). Trimming cost V 6 bases and J 5 bases; bases outside gene matches: 7. DNA for the CDR3: TGTGCCAGCAGCCCTGGACTAGCGGGAGCGAACGAGCAGTACTTC. Encoded protein: CASSPGLAGANEQYF.

The chain joins TRBV6-5 to TRBJ2-2, with TRBD2 matching over 7 bases. The length of the CDR3 is 12 residues. CDR1 and CDR2 (germline): MNHEY, SVGAGI. V shed 8 bases, J shed 7 bases, and the junction held 4 bases outside the gene matches. The CDR3 DNA sequence: TGTGCCAGCGGGAGGGCGAACGGGGAGCTGTTTTTT. Protein sequence: CASGRANGELFF.

This clone was observed a few times. The V call is TRBV4-2, the J call TRBJ1-3, with D tentatively TRBD1 (5 bases). This CDR3 contains 15 residues. The V gene's germline CDR1 is LGHNA and CDR2 YNFKEQ. V lost 0 bases and J 2 bases, leaving 8 bases between the germline ends. Here the CDR3 reads CASSQDRGTGNTIYF. The CDR3 nucleotides are TGTGCCAGCAGCCAAGATCGGGGGACTGGAAACACCATATATTTT.

J is TRBJ2-1 and V is TRBV7-3; 11 bases fit TRBD1. V shed 4 bases, J shed 9 bases, and the junction held 5 bases outside the gene matches. CDR1 is SGHTA and CDR2 is FQGTGA in the germline V gene. The CDR3 is 14 residues long. Here the CDR3 reads CASSSAGTGGEQFF. CDR3 coding DNA: TGTGCCAGCAGCTCTGCCGGGACAGGGGGTGAGCAGTTCTTC.

For this clone: One end of the junction is discordant with germline, which a read error may explain. CDR3 region: CASSPPTGSLRFF. CDR3 in DNA: TGTGCCAGCAGTCCCCCGACCGGGAGCCTACGTTTCTTC. This sequence joins TRBV6-5 and TRBJ1-2; D unclear. The CDR3 is 13 residues long. Germline V CDR1 and CDR2: MNHEY, SVGAGI.

A single count supports this clone. The chain couples TRBV28 to TRBJ1-2, with 10 bases lining up with TRBD1. The CDR3 length is 14 residues. The junction had 12 bases not matched to a gene; V was cut back by 9 bases and J by 8 bases. Germline V gene lookup returns CDR1 MDHEN and CDR2 SYDVKM. For the CDR3, the DNA is TGTGCCAGTGGATACGGGACAGGGGTAGGAGGCTACACCTTC. Translated, it gives CASGYGTGVGGYTF.

The chain combines TRBV28 with TRBJ2-3, with D hard to call. Germline CDR1 and CDR2: MDHEN and SYDVKM. CDR3 length: 13 residues. Deletions cut 8 bases from V and 0 bases from J, with 9 bases between. CDR3 sequence reads: CASSQSSTDTQYF. The CDR3 DNA is TGTGCCAGCTCACAGTCCAGCACAGATACGCAGTATTTT.

The chain employs TRBV29-1 and TRBJ2-2; 9 bases match TRBD2. Trimming removed 0 bases from V and 2 bases from J; junction bases left unmatched: 10. The CDR3 has 18 amino acids. Germline CDR1 SQVTM, CDR2 ANQGSEA. CDR3 nucleotides: TGCAGCGTTGAAGATCGGGTCCCGGGACTAGCTAACACCGGGGAGCTGTTTTTT. The encoded protein is CSVEDRVPGLANTGELFF.

This chain connects TRBV27 to TRBJ2-2, with 11 bases matching TRBD2. The CDR3 spans 15 residues. CDR1 is MNHEY and CDR2 is SMNVEV in the germline V gene (reference sequence). The V and J ends lost 7 bases and 6 bases, in that order; junction bases with no gene match: 7. CDR3 in amino acids: CASKHTSGSAGELFF. CDR3 bases: TGTGCCAGCAAACATACTAGCGGGAGCGCCGGGGAGCTGTTTTTT.

This clone has more than one count but fewer than ten. V and J are TRBV6-5 and TRBJ2-7, with 8 positions matching TRBD1. Germline V gives CDR1 MNHEY, CDR2 SVGAGI. Losses at the gene ends were 8 bases for V and 2 bases for J; bases not matched to a gene: 5. This CDR3 comprises 13 residues. The CDR3: CASRTGPTYEQYF. In nucleotides, the CDR3 is TGTGCCAGCCGGACAGGGCCTACCTACGAGCAGTACTTC.

The rearrangement links TRBV14 to TRBJ2-7, with TRBD2 matching 8 bases. The germline CDR1 and CDR2 sequences are SGHDN and FVKESK. The CDR3 is made up of 13 amino acids. The V gene end was trimmed by 1 base and the J gene end by 9 bases; junction bases not matched to a gene: 5. CDR3 in amino acids: CASSQAGGRTQYF. In nucleotides, the CDR3 is TGTGCCAGCAGCCAAGCGGGGGGGCGGACGCAGTACTTC.

The rearrangement links TRBV27 to TRBJ2-7, with 7 bases that match TRBD2. The CDR3 is made up of 14 amino acids. Germline CDR1 MNHEY, CDR2 SMNVEV (reference sequence). The ends lost 5 bases at V and 7 bases at J; junction bases unmatched: 11. The CDR3, as DNA: TGTGCCAGCAGTCCACGGCGGGAGAGGTATGAGCAGTACTTC. This codes for CASSPRRERYEQYF.

V usage is TRBV7-2 and J usage is TRBJ2-3, with 7 positions matching TRBD1. The CDR3 contains 15 residues. CDR1 and CDR2 from the germline V gene are SGHTA and FQGNSA. V lost 5 bases, J lost 6 bases, and 11 bases stayed unmatched. CDR3 in DNA: TGTGCCAGCAGCCTGGGGAACAGGGGCGGGGATACGCAGTATTTT. Protein: CASSLGNRGGDTQYF.

The chain is built from TRBV28 and TRBJ2-1, with 8 nucleotides matching TRBD2. After removal of 5 bases from V and 1 base from J, the junction contained 7 bases not matched to a gene. Germline V gene sequence: CDR1 MDHEN, CDR2 SYDVKM. CDR3 length: 16 amino acids. CDR3 residues: CASSTIAGRSYNEQFF. The CDR3, as DNA: TGTGCCAGCAGTACAATAGCGGGAAGATCCTACAATGAGCAGTTCTTC.

This rearrangement joins TRBV10-3 to TRBJ2-4; 7 nucleotides agree with TRBD1. Germline values: CDR1 ENHRY, CDR2 SYGVKD. With 7 bases clipped from V and 8 bases from J, the junction kept 8 bases outside the gene matches. The CDR3 extends over 13 amino acids. As DNA, the CDR3 is TGTGCCATCAACGACAGGGATGCCGACATTCAGTACTTC. This translates into CAINDRDADIQYF.

The V and J genes are TRBV6-4 and TRBJ1-5; 8 nucleotides agree with TRBD1. The V and J ends lost 2 bases and 0 bases, in that order; junction bases with no gene match: 12. The CDR3 spans 19 residues. CDR1 and CDR2 (germline): MRHNA, SNTAGT. The CDR3 sequence: CASSDPGQGWGPSNQPQHF. For the CDR3, the DNA is TGTGCCAGCAGTGACCCTGGACAGGGCTGGGGACCTAGCAATCAGCCCCAGCATTTT.

The genes are TRBV6-5 and TRBJ1-1, with D maybe TRBD1 (6 bases). V gave up 6 bases and J gave up 3 bases, with 11 bases separating them. This CDR3 comprises 13 residues. Germline lookup yields CDR1 MNHEY and CDR2 SVGAGI. This chain's CDR3 is CASSQGFYTEAFF. The CDR3, as DNA: TGTGCCAGCAGCCAGGGGTTCTACACTGAAGCTTTCTTT.

This chain joins TRBV7-2 and TRBJ1-3, with 9 bases aligning to TRBD1. The V segment lost 5 bases and the J segment 1 base; nucleotides outside the gene matches: 6. Germline V gene data show CDR1 as SGHTA and CDR2 as FQGNSA. The CDR3 spans 16 residues. CDR3 sequence: CASSDDRGISGNTIYF. The CDR3, as DNA: TGTGCCAGCAGCGACGACAGGGGGATTTCTGGAAACACCATATATTTT.